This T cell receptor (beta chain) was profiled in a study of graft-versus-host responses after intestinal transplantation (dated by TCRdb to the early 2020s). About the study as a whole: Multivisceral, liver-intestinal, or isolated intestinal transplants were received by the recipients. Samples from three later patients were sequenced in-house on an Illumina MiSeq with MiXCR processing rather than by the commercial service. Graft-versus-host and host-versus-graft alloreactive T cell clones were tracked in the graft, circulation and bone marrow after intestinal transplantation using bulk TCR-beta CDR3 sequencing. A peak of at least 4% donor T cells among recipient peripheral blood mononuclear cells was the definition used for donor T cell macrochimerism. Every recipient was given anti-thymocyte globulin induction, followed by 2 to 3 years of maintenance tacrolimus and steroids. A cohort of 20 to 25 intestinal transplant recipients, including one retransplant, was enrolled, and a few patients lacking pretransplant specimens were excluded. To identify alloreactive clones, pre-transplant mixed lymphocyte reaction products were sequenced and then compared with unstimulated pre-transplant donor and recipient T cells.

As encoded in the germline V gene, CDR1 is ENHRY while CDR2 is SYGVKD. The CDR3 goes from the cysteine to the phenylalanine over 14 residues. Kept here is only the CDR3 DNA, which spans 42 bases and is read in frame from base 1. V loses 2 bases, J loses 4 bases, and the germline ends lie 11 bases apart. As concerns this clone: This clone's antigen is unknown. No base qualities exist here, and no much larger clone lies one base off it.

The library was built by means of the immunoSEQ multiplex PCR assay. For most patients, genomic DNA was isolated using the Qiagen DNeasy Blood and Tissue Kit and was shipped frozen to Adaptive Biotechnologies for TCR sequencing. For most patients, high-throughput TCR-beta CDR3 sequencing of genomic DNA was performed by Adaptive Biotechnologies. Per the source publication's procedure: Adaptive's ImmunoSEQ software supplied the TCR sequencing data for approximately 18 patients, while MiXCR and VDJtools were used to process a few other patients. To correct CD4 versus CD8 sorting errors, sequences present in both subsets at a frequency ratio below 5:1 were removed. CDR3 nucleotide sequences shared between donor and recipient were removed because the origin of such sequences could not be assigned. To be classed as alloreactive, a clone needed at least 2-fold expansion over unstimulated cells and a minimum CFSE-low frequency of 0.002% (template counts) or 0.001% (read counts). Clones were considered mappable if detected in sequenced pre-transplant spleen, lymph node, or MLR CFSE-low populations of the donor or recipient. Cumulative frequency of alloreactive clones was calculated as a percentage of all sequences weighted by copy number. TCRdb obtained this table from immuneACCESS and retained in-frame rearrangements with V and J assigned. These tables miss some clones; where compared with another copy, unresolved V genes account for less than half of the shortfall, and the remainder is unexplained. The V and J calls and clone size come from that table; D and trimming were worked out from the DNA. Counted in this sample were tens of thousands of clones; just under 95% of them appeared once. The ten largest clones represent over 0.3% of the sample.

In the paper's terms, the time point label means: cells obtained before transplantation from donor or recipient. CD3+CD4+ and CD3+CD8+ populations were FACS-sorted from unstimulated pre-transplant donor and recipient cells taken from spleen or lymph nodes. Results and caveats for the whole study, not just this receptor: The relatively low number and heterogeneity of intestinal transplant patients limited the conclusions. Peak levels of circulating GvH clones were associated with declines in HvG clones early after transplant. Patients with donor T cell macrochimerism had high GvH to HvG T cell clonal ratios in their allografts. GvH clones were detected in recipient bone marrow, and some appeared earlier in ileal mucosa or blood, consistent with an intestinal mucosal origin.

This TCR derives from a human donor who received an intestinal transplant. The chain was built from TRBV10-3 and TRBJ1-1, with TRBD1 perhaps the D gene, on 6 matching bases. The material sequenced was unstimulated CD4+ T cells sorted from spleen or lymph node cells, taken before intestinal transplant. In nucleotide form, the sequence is TGTGCCATCAGTGAGATCGGGACAACCACTGAAGCTTTCTTT. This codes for CAISEIGTTTEAFF.